This passage covers 14 T cell receptor beta chains from one sample sequenced in a study of cytomegalovirus exposure and HLA in healthy donors. The PCR ran on 60 Vbeta and 13 Jbeta primers. Sequencing was performed with immunoSEQ multiplex PCR; in TCRdb, only in-frame clones are kept and a portion is missing. This sample contains about 43,000 clones. The sample consisted of PBMCs. These receptors were taken from a woman aged 25 to 39 in good health and CMV-seronegative.

The rearrangement uses TRBV5-1 and TRBJ2-2; 10 bases are a match to TRBD1. The V gene's germline CDR1 is SGHRS and CDR2 YFSETQ. V shed 3 bases and J 1 base; nucleotides not matched to a gene: 0. The CDR3 runs to 15 residues. The CDR3 loop reads CASSWTGGNTGELFF. The CDR3 DNA reads as TGCGCCAGCAGCTGGACAGGGGGGAACACCGGGGAGCTGTTTTTT. The full variable domain, rest sourced from reference TRBV5-1 and TRBJ2-2, is KAGVTQTPRYLIKTRGQQVTLSCSPISGHRSVSWYQQTPGQGLQFLFEYFSETQRNKGNFPGRFSGRQFSNSRSEMNVSTLELGDSALYLCASSWTGGNTGELFFGEGSRLTVL.

V and J are TRBV7-6 and TRBJ2-7, with a possible D match to TRBD1 (5 bases). V was pared by 2 bases and J by 2 bases, with 10 bases between. Germline V gene lookup returns CDR1 SGHVS and CDR2 FNYEAQ. The CDR3 contains 14 residues. The chain's CDR3 is CASSLRGFTYEQYF. The DNA of the CDR3 is TGTGCCAGCAGCTTAAGGGGTTTTACCTACGAGCAGTACTTC.

This chain uses TRBV30 with TRBJ2-7; tentative D call: TRBD2 (5 bases). The germline V and J ends were trimmed by 7 bases and 2 bases, with 15 bases remaining between them. Germline V gene data show CDR1 as GTSNPN and CDR2 as SVGIG (reference sequence). The CDR3 loop spans 13 amino acids. CDR3 loop: CASTKGETYEQYF. DNA of the CDR3: TGTGCCTCCACTAAGGGAGAGACCTACGAGCAGTACTTC.

This rearrangement joins TRBV4-3 to TRBJ1-4; 8 bases are shared with TRBD1. J was trimmed by 0 bases and V by 1 base; bases with no gene match: 4. The CDR3 runs to 17 residues. Germline CDR1 and CDR2: LGHNA and YSLEER. The CDR3 DNA sequence: TGCGCCAGCAGCCAAGGACAGGGGACATCAACTAATGAAAAACTGTTTTTT. Protein product: CASSQGQGTSTNEKLFF.

This chain links TRBV6-5 with TRBJ1-1, with TRBD1 matching over 8 bases. CDR3 length equals 14 residues. V was pared by 2 bases and J by 4 bases, with 3 bases of the junction left unmatched. The germline CDR1 and CDR2 sequences are MNHEY and SVGAGI. The CDR3 DNA is TGTGCCAGCAGTTACGGGCAGGGGGCCACTGAAGCTTTCTTT. The encoded protein is CASSYGQGATEAFF.

A remark on this clone: The sample holds other DNA sequences that translate to the same CDR3. The rearrangement links TRBV9 to TRBJ2-7; D is possibly TRBD1 (6 bases). Germline V gives CDR1 SGDLS, CDR2 YYNGEE. The CDR3 is made up of 13 amino acids. V lost 4 bases and J 3 bases, leaving 11 bases between the germline ends. The CDR3 coding sequence is TGTGCCAGCAGCCCCGGACAGTACTACGAGCAGTACTTC. Encoded protein: CASSPGQYYEQYF.

The chain has TRBV28 and TRBJ1-3, with TRBD1 as a possible D gene (6 bases). From germline, CDR1 is MDHEN and CDR2 SYDVKM. The CDR3 sequence is 16 residues long. Deletions cut 2 bases from V and 5 bases from J, with 16 bases between. CDR3 nucleotides: TGTGCCAGCAGTTTACGGGACAAGGGAAGCCGAAACACCATATATTTT. Protein sequence: CASSLRDKGSRNTIYF.

The chain joins TRBV4-1 to TRBJ2-3; D gene ambiguous. CDR1 and CDR2 from the germline V gene are MGHRA and YSYEKL. V lost 3 bases and J lost 6, with 10 bases in between. The CDR3 spans 13 residues. The CDR3 coding sequence is TGCGCCAGCAGCCATAGAGAGGCGGATACGCAGTATTTT. Its translation is CASSHREADTQYF.

This chain links TRBV6-5 with TRBJ2-7, with TRBD2 as a possible D gene (6 bases). Germline CDR1 is MNHEY and CDR2 is SVGAGI. The CDR3 spans 14 residues. Between the trimmed V and J ends, which lost 4 bases and 2 bases, there was a span of 12 bases. The DNA for the CDR3 is TGTGCCAGCAGTTCGGTTAGCGGAACCTACGAGCAGTACTTC. It yields the protein CASSSVSGTYEQYF.

The gene calls are TRBV29-1 and TRBJ2-2, with 9 bases identical to TRBD1. The ends lost 0 bases at V and 5 bases at J; junction bases unmatched: 7. CDR3 size: 16 residues. CDR1 is SQVTM, CDR2 ANQGSEA, per germline. CDR3 residues: CSVEDLGQGRTGELFF. CDR3 in DNA: TGCAGCGTTGAAGATCTCGGACAGGGGAGAACCGGGGAGCTGTTTTTT.

The J gene is TRBJ2-7, the V gene TRBV6-1, with D perhaps TRBD1 (5 bases). The CDR3 is 13 residues long. CDR1 MNHNS and CDR2 SASEGT come from the germline V gene. Trimming took 5 bases from V and 2 from J, leaving 10 bases between them. The CDR3 DNA is TGTGCCAGCAGTAAGACAGCAGCCTACGAGCAGTACTTC. This encodes CASSKTAAYEQYF.

The chain recombines TRBV2 with TRBJ2-1; a weak D match, TRBD1 (6 bases). Per the germline V gene, CDR1 is SNHLY and CDR2 is FYNNEI. The CDR3 has 14 amino acids. V gave up 8 bases and J gave up 8 bases, with 19 bases separating them. In nucleotides, the CDR3 is TGTGCCAGCGGGGGACACCCCCCGATGGATGAGCAGTTCTTC. Translated: CASGGHPPMDEQFF.

J is TRBJ2-7 and V is TRBV6-5, with 10 bases lining up with TRBD2. With 2 bases clipped from V and 3 bases from J, the junction kept 4 bases outside the gene matches. Germline assignment: CDR1 MNHEY and CDR2 SVGAGI. The CDR3 runs to 15 residues. The CDR3 coding sequence is TGTGCCAGCAGTTACGAACTAGCGGGACTCTACGAGCAGTACTTC. Translated, it gives CASSYELAGLYEQYF.

This chain connects TRBV29-1 to TRBJ1-1; D is unresolved. Trimming took off 4 bases at V and 0 bases at J, with 3 bases between the two ends. Germline CDR1 is SQVTM and CDR2 is ANQGSEA. There are 11 residues in the CDR3. CDR3 sequence reads: CSVVLNTEAFF. The CDR3 nucleotides are TGCAGCGTTGTATTGAACACTGAAGCTTTCTTT.